Sequencing of this TCR beta chain was carried out in a study of T cells in Graves' hyperthyroidism and ophthalmopathy. The CDR3 runs 15 residues. Germline V gene data show CDR1 as MNHNS and CDR2 as SASEGT. The ends were cut back, 6 bases at V and 1 base at J, with 12 bases in the middle. This clonotype came up many times. Ophthalmopathy in the patients scored at least 3 on Clinical Activity Score and at least 4 on NOSPECS grade, lasting under 3 months. Each diagnosis drew on symptoms, thyroxine, TRAb, thyroid ultrasound and orbital computed tomography findings. RNA transcripts yielded amplified TCR beta CDR3 regions. With the HTBI primer set, the TCR CDR3 went through a first round of RT-PCR. A single record per CDR3 protein comes from TCRdb applying MiXCR to the multiplex PCR reads. Here the sample spans 450,000 to 650,000 distinct CDR3 sequences, 12% to 15% being singletons.

Input material: blood. The J gene is TRBJ2-2, the V gene TRBV6-1; D might be TRBD1 (6 bases). The sequence was obtained from a young woman with Graves' ophthalmopathy. CDR3 coding DNA: TGTGCCAGCAGGTCCGGGACAAAGAACACCGGGGAGCTGTTTTTT. Translating it yields CASRSGTKNTGELFF.